These 9 T cell receptor beta chains were all obtained from the same sample, sequenced in a study of OX40 agonist ivuxolimab in advanced cancers. Produced via immunoSEQ multiplex PCR; TCRdb's table is partial and in-frame only. Here the sample spans some 17,000 clones, around 69% being singletons. The sample here was CD4+ or CD8+ T cells sorted from blood, taken in a trial of the OX40 agonist ivuxolimab. Receptors originate from an adult with an advanced solid tumor such as melanoma, head and neck, liver or kidney cancer.

The genes are TRBV7-6 and TRBJ2-1, with 8 bases identical to TRBD2. Germline CDR1 SGHVS, CDR2 FNYEAQ. This CDR3 contains 15 residues. The ends lost 4 bases at V and 5 bases at J; junction bases unmatched: 7. In DNA, the CDR3 is TGTGCCAGCAGCTACGGGACGGGGGGGAACAATGAGCAGTTCTTC. Protein product: CASSYGTGGNNEQFF.

Points on this clone: Germline and junction disagree at one end, which may indicate a read error. The chain carries TRBV5-4 and TRBJ2-3; the match to TRBD2 covers 8 bases. CDR1 and CDR2 (germline): SGHNT, YYREEE (reference sequence). CDR3 length: 16 residues. DNA for the CDR3: TGTGCCAGCAACTTGGAACCGGGAGGGCCCCTAGATACGCAGTATTTT. Protein: CASNLEPGGPLDTQYF.

This clone qualifies as medium-sized. The chain carries TRBV29-1 and TRBJ1-5; 10 bases are shared with TRBD1. J lost 2 bases, V lost 0 bases, and 1 base had no gene match. The CDR3 is 15 amino acids. The germline CDR1 and CDR2 sequences are SQVTM and ANQGSEA. CDR3 bases: TGCAGCGTTGAAGATGGGACAGGGGGCAATCAGCCCCAGCATTTT. Protein sequence: CSVEDGTGGNQPQHF.

The chain combines TRBV27 with TRBJ2-1; a weak D match, TRBD1 (6 bases). There are 17 residues in the CDR3. Per germline, CDR1 MNHEY and CDR2 SMNVEV (reference sequence). The ends were cut back, 5 bases at V and 4 bases at J, with 21 bases in the middle. CDR3 loop: CASSLKRPSQGYNEQFF. CDR3 coding DNA: TGTGCCAGCAGTCTCAAACGACCTAGTCAGGGGTACAATGAGCAGTTCTTC.

V and J are TRBV13 and TRBJ2-5, with 7 bases matching TRBD2. CDR1 is PRHDT, CDR2 FYEKMQ, per germline (reference sequence). V shed 7 bases and J 5 bases; nucleotides not matched to a gene: 1. CDR3 size: 11 residues. The DNA of the CDR3 is TGTGCCAGCATGGGGGGGGAGACCCAGTACTTC. Translation gives CASMGGETQYF.

This clone is classed as medium-sized. V usage is TRBV7-9 and J usage is TRBJ2-1, with D perhaps TRBD1 (5 bases). Germline lookup yields CDR1 SEHNR and CDR2 FQNEAQ (reference sequence). V was cut by 2 bases and J by 3 bases, with 11 bases left in between. This CDR3 region has 15 residues. The CDR3 DNA is TGTGCCAGCAGCTTAACCCAGGGATTCTACAATGAGCAGTTCTTC. Protein product: CASSLTQGFYNEQFF.

The chain links TRBV6-4 to TRBJ2-3; D is uncertain. With 0 bases removed from V and 0 bases from J, the gap between germline ends came to 4 bases. From germline, CDR1 is MRHNA and CDR2 SNTAGT. The CDR3 length is 14 residues. CDR3 nucleotide sequence: TGTGCCAGCAGTGACTCACCGAGCACAGATACGCAGTATTTT. It translates to CASSDSPSTDTQYF.

This clone was counted between two and nine times. The V call is TRBV7-7, the J call TRBJ2-2; D gene ambiguous. Germline V lookup: CDR1 SSHAT, CDR2 FNYEAQ (reference sequence). Trimming pared 4 bases from V and 4 bases from J, leaving 4 bases between. There are 12 residues in the CDR3. CDR3 bases: TGTGCCAGCAGCTCGATCACCGGGGAGCTGTTTTTT. Its translation: CASSSITGELFF.

This clone has a handful of counts. The rearrangement joins TRBV2 to TRBJ2-1, with 8 bases that match TRBD2. The CDR3 spans 16 residues. With 4 bases clipped from V and 4 bases from J, the junction kept 9 bases outside the gene matches. The V gene's germline CDR1 is SNHLY and CDR2 FYNNEI. In DNA, the CDR3 is TGTGCCAGCAGTGGATTCAGCGGGGGTACGTACAATGAGCAGTTCTTC. Amino acids: CASSGFSGGTYNEQFF. The complete variable domain, with remaining parts taken from reference TRBV2 and TRBJ2-1, reads EPEVTQTPSHQVTQMGQEVILRCVPISNHLYFYWYRQILGQKVEFLVSFYNNEISEKSEIFDDQFSVERPDGSNFTLKIRSTKLEDSAMYFCASSGFSGGTYNEQFFGPGTRLTVL.